A selection of T cell receptor beta chains follows, all from one sample in a study of OX40 agonist ivuxolimab in advanced cancers. Sequencing was performed with immunoSEQ multiplex PCR; in TCRdb, only in-frame clones are kept and a portion is missing. Counted here are about 17,000 clones, around 69% occurring once; the ten biggest clones make up roughly a quarter. Sequenced here: CD4+ or CD8+ T cells sorted from blood, sampled in a trial of the OX40 agonist ivuxolimab. All receptors derive from an adult with an advanced solid tumor such as melanoma, head and neck, liver or kidney cancer. The CDR3 runs from the conserved cysteine through the conserved F or W. Each record gives: D gene, clone size, J gene, V gene, CDR3 DNA, CDR3 protein. A D gene is named only where the DNA matches it firmly. A clone size is listed for some rows: how often the clone was seen (once, few, many), or a class if it is expanded.

D gene: -; clone size: few; J gene: TRBJ2-2; V gene: TRBV11-2; CDR3 DNA: TGTGCCAGCAGCCGTGGGGGGCCCGGTCCGAACGGGGAGCTGTTTTTT; CDR3 protein: CASSRGGPGPNGELFF
D gene: -; clone size: -; J gene: TRBJ2-7; V gene: TRBV27; CDR3 DNA: TGTGCCAGCAGTTTAGCCGAAGGAGACGAGCAGTACTTC; CDR3 protein: CASSLAEGDEQYF
D gene: -; clone size: -; J gene: TRBJ2-5; V gene: TRBV5-6; CDR3 DNA: TGTGCCAGCAGCTTTGTAGGAGTCGGATCCGAAGAGACCCAGTACTTC; CDR3 protein: CASSFVGVGSEETQYF
D gene: -; clone size: -; J gene: TRBJ2-7; V gene: TRBV25-1; CDR3 DNA: TGTGCCAGCAGTGAATATATAGGGCTGAACTACGAGCAGTACTTC; CDR3 protein: CASSEYIGLNYEQYF
D gene: TRBD2; clone size: few; J gene: TRBJ2-2; V gene: TRBV30; CDR3 DNA: TGTGCCTGGAGGACTAGCGGGAGGGACACCGGGGAGCTGTTTTTT; CDR3 protein: CAWRTSGRDTGELFF
D gene: -; clone size: once; J gene: TRBJ2-7; V gene: TRBV4-1; CDR3 DNA: TGCGCCAGCAGCCACCAGGGGGGAGGCGTCGAGCAGTACTTC; CDR3 protein: CASSHQGGGVEQYF
D gene: TRBD1; clone size: -; J gene: TRBJ2-1; V gene: TRBV9; CDR3 DNA: TGTGCCAGCAGCGTAGCTACAGGGGCGGGCAATGAGCAGTTCTTC; CDR3 protein: CASSVATGAGNEQFF
D gene: TRBD2; clone size: few; J gene: TRBJ2-7; V gene: TRBV10-2; CDR3 DNA: TGCGCCAGCAGACTAGCGGCCACCTACGAGCAGTACTTC; CDR3 protein: CASRLAATYEQYF
D gene: -; clone size: -; J gene: TRBJ2-7; V gene: TRBV9; CDR3 DNA: TGTGCCAGCAGCGTAGCGGCAGGGAACTACGAGCAGTACTTC; CDR3 protein: CASSVAAGNYEQYF
D gene: TRBD2; clone size: -; J gene: TRBJ2-5; V gene: TRBV7-9; CDR3 DNA: TGTGCCAGCAGCTTAGTAATTACCAGCGGGGGAGAAGAGACCCAGTACTTC; CDR3 protein: CASSLVITSGGEETQYF
D gene: TRBD1; clone size: -; J gene: TRBJ1-1; V gene: TRBV4-3; CDR3 DNA: TGCGCCAGCAGCCAAGACAAGGACAGGATTCCTGAAGCTTTCTTT; CDR3 protein: CASSQDKDRIPEAFF
D gene: -; clone size: -; J gene: TRBJ1-1; V gene: TRBV11-2; CDR3 DNA: TGTGCCAGCAGCTTTGGGATTGGAGTGCGAGAAGCTTTCTTT; CDR3 protein: CASSFGIGVREAFF
D gene: -; clone size: once; J gene: TRBJ2-2; V gene: TRBV12-2; CDR3 DNA: TGTGCAAGTCGCTTAGAGGGTGGCCGGACAGGGGCCGGGGAGCTGTTTTTT; CDR3 protein: CASRLEGGRTGAGELFF
D gene: TRBD2; clone size: -; J gene: TRBJ2-1; V gene: TRBV6-5; CDR3 DNA: TGTGCCAGCAGTTACCCGGGACTAGCGAGTGAGCAGTTCTTC; CDR3 protein: CASSYPGLASEQFF
D gene: -; clone size: -; J gene: TRBJ2-7; V gene: TRBV6-5; CDR3 DNA: TGTGCCAGCAGTTACGCCCTAGTCTCCTACGAGCAGTACTTC; CDR3 protein: CASSYALVSYEQYF
D gene: -; clone size: -; J gene: TRBJ2-3; V gene: TRBV11-2; CDR3 DNA: TGTGCCAGCAGCTTTGCCTCGACGGCTAGCACAGATACGCAGTATTTT; CDR3 protein: CASSFASTASTDTQYF
D gene: -; clone size: -; J gene: TRBJ1-2; V gene: TRBV9; CDR3 DNA: TGTGCCAGCAGCGAGGGGGGTGGGCCAAGCTATGGCTACACCTTC; CDR3 protein: CASSEGGGPSYGYTF
D gene: -; clone size: -; J gene: TRBJ2-7; V gene: TRBV27; CDR3 DNA: TGTGCCAGCAGTATGCGACGGTCCTACGAGCAGTACTTC; CDR3 protein: CASSMRRSYEQYF
D gene: -; clone size: -; J gene: TRBJ2-7; V gene: TRBV28; CDR3 DNA: TGTGCCAGCAGTCGGCCCAGTACCTACGAGCAGTACTTC; CDR3 protein: CASSRPSTYEQYF
D gene: -; clone size: few; J gene: TRBJ2-7; V gene: TRBV5-6; CDR3 DNA: TGTGCCAGCAGCTTGGCCGCTCACAGGGACGGTCGCGAGCAGTACTTC; CDR3 protein: CASSLAAHRDGREQYF
D gene: TRBD2; clone size: few; J gene: TRBJ2-1; V gene: TRBV11-1; CDR3 DNA: TGTGCCAGCAGCTTAGGTAGGGGGACTAGCGGGAGTAAGCAGTTCTTC; CDR3 protein: CASSLGRGTSGSKQFF
D gene: TRBD2; clone size: -; J gene: TRBJ2-1; V gene: TRBV4-1; CDR3 DNA: TGCGCCAGCAGCCCGGGGGGTTCGTGGCAGTTCTTC; CDR3 protein: CASSPGGSWQFF
D gene: -; clone size: -; J gene: TRBJ1-1; V gene: TRBV19; CDR3 DNA: TGTGCCAGTAGTGGGGGGCGGGGAACTGAAGCTTTCTTT; CDR3 protein: CASSGGRGTEAFF
D gene: -; clone size: -; J gene: TRBJ2-4; V gene: TRBV19; CDR3 DNA: TGTGCCAGTAGTATGGCCCGTTACACGGACATTCAGTACTTC; CDR3 protein: CASSMARYTDIQYF
D gene: -; clone size: -; J gene: TRBJ2-2; V gene: TRBV5-6; CDR3 DNA: TGTGCCAGCAGCAGGGTCTTTGCCCACACCGGGGAGCTGTTTTTT; CDR3 protein: CASSRVFAHTGELFF
D gene: -; clone size: few; J gene: TRBJ2-5; V gene: TRBV15; CDR3 DNA: TGTGCCACCAGCAGAGGCCAGGGGAGGACGGAGACCCAGTACTTC; CDR3 protein: CATSRGQGRTETQYF
D gene: TRBD2; clone size: -; J gene: TRBJ2-5; V gene: TRBV27; CDR3 DNA: TGTGCCAGCAGCCCGACTAGCGGGAGATCCCCAGAGACCCAGTACTTC; CDR3 protein: CASSPTSGRSPETQYF
D gene: -; clone size: -; J gene: TRBJ2-5; V gene: TRBV10-1; CDR3 DNA: TGCGCCAGCAGTGATGGGCTAGTCGGAATACAAGAGACCCAGTACTTC; CDR3 protein: CASSDGLVGIQETQYF
D gene: TRBD2; clone size: -; J gene: TRBJ2-1; V gene: TRBV28; CDR3 DNA: TGTGCCAGCAGCTTAGACAGCGGGAGTAGCAATGAGCAGTTCTTC; CDR3 protein: CASSLDSGSSNEQFF
D gene: -; clone size: -; J gene: TRBJ2-1; V gene: TRBV30; CDR3 DNA: TGTGCCTGGACAGGACCTCATGGGTACAATGAGCAGTTCTTC; CDR3 protein: CAWTGPHGYNEQFF
D gene: TRBD1; clone size: -; J gene: TRBJ2-7; V gene: TRBV6-5; CDR3 DNA: TGTGCCAGCAGCTGGGACAGGGACTCCTACGAGCAGTACTTC; CDR3 protein: CASSWDRDSYEQYF
D gene: -; clone size: -; J gene: TRBJ1-4; V gene: TRBV4-1; CDR3 DNA: TGCGCCAGCAGCCAGCAAGGGGGGGATGAAAAACTGTTTTTT; CDR3 protein: CASSQQGGDEKLFF
D gene: TRBD2; clone size: -; J gene: TRBJ2-7; V gene: TRBV28; CDR3 DNA: TGTGCCAGCAGCCATGGCCCGGCCCTAGCGGGAGACGACGAGCAGTACTTC; CDR3 protein: CASSHGPALAGDDEQYF
D gene: -; clone size: -; J gene: TRBJ2-7; V gene: TRBV27; CDR3 DNA: TGTGCCAGCAAAGGTGTGGGGGAGTGGTTTAACGAGCAGTACTTC; CDR3 protein: CASKGVGEWFNEQYF
D gene: -; clone size: -; J gene: TRBJ2-7; V gene: TRBV5-6; CDR3 DNA: TGTGCCAGCAGCTTGGATTGGGGCGGCTACGAGCAGTACTTC; CDR3 protein: CASSLDWGGYEQYF
D gene: TRBD2; clone size: -; J gene: TRBJ2-1; V gene: TRBV9; CDR3 DNA: TGTGCCAGCATCTTAGGACTAGCGGGAGTGAGGGGATACTACAATGAGCAGTTCTTC; CDR3 protein: CASILGLAGVRGYYNEQFF
D gene: TRBD2; clone size: -; J gene: TRBJ2-7; V gene: TRBV10-3; CDR3 DNA: TGTGCCATCAGTGGAATAGCGGGAGGTCCCGAGCAGTACTTC; CDR3 protein: CAISGIAGGPEQYF
D gene: -; clone size: -; J gene: TRBJ2-7; V gene: TRBV29-1; CDR3 DNA: TGCAGCGTTGAAGACCCTGTAATATACGAGCAGTACTTC; CDR3 protein: CSVEDPVIYEQYF
D gene: -; clone size: -; J gene: TRBJ2-7; V gene: TRBV4-2; CDR3 DNA: TGTGCCAGCAGCCCTGACTTGGGACTCTACTACGAGCAGTACTTC; CDR3 protein: CASSPDLGLYYEQYF
D gene: -; clone size: -; J gene: TRBJ2-3; V gene: TRBV13; CDR3 DNA: TGTGCCAGCAGCTTAAAGGCTGCTAGTCACAACACAGATACGCAGTATTTT; CDR3 protein: CASSLKAASHNTDTQYF
D gene: -; clone size: once; J gene: TRBJ2-7; V gene: TRBV11-2; CDR3 DNA: TGTGCCAGCAGCTTAGATGGGTACTCAGTCGAGCAGTACTTC; CDR3 protein: CASSLDGYSVEQYF
D gene: -; clone size: -; J gene: TRBJ1-1; V gene: TRBV19; CDR3 DNA: TGTGCCAGTAGTATAGATCAACAGAGGATGAACACTGAAGCTTTCTTT; CDR3 protein: CASSIDQQRMNTEAFF
D gene: -; clone size: -; J gene: TRBJ2-7; V gene: TRBV7-3; CDR3 DNA: TGTGCCAGCAGCTTAACCGCCGGGCCCTCCTACGAGCAGTACTTC; CDR3 protein: CASSLTAGPSYEQYF
D gene: -; clone size: -; J gene: TRBJ2-7; V gene: TRBV11-2; CDR3 DNA: TGTGCCAGCAGCGAGGGTAGCTACGAGCAGTACTTC; CDR3 protein: CASSEGSYEQYF
D gene: TRBD2; clone size: -; J gene: TRBJ2-2; V gene: TRBV7-7; CDR3 DNA: TGTGCCAGCAGCCCCCAACTAGGGGAGGGGACCGGGGAGCTGTTTTTT; CDR3 protein: CASSPQLGEGTGELFF
D gene: -; clone size: -; J gene: TRBJ2-4; V gene: TRBV6-1; CDR3 DNA: TGTGCGACCGGGGGAGGCAGGGAGGCCAAAAACATTCAGTACTTC; CDR3 protein: CATGGGREAKNIQYF
D gene: -; clone size: -; J gene: TRBJ2-1; V gene: TRBV6-5; CDR3 DNA: TGTGCCAGCAGTTACTCGAAGAGGGGCAATGAGCAGTTCTTC; CDR3 protein: CASSYSKRGNEQFF
D gene: TRBD1; clone size: -; J gene: TRBJ2-1; V gene: TRBV14; CDR3 DNA: TGTGCCAGCAGCCACCGACAGGGGTACAATGAGCAGTTCTTC; CDR3 protein: CASSHRQGYNEQFF
D gene: TRBD2; clone size: -; J gene: TRBJ2-5; V gene: TRBV11-2; CDR3 DNA: TGTGCCAGCAGCTTACCCCGGACTAGCGGGAGTACAGAGACCCAGTACTTC; CDR3 protein: CASSLPRTSGSTETQYF
D gene: -; clone size: -; J gene: TRBJ1-2; V gene: TRBV5-4; CDR3 DNA: TGTGCCAGCAGCTTGGATGCGACGGGCTACACCTTC; CDR3 protein: CASSLDATGYTF
D gene: TRBD2; clone size: few; J gene: TRBJ2-5; V gene: TRBV4-2; CDR3 DNA: TGTGCCAGCAGCCAAGATTTGGATGCTAGCGGGAGCCAAGAGACCCAGTACTTC; CDR3 protein: CASSQDLDASGSQETQYF
D gene: TRBD1; clone size: -; J gene: TRBJ1-1; V gene: TRBV6-5; CDR3 DNA: TGTGCCAGCAGTACCCACTTGGACAGGGGGAATGAAGCTTTCTTT; CDR3 protein: CASSTHLDRGNEAFF
D gene: -; clone size: -; J gene: TRBJ2-1; V gene: TRBV13; CDR3 DNA: TGTGCCAGCAGCTTAGGCTACAGGGACAATGAGCAGTTCTTC; CDR3 protein: CASSLGYRDNEQFF
D gene: -; clone size: -; J gene: TRBJ2-6; V gene: TRBV6-4; CDR3 DNA: TGTGCCAGCAGTGAGGGAACTGGGGCCAACGTCCTGACTTTC; CDR3 protein: CASSEGTGANVLTF
D gene: TRBD1; clone size: -; J gene: TRBJ1-2; V gene: TRBV6-5; CDR3 DNA: TGTGCCAGCAGTGGGGGACAGGGGCTTAACTATGGCTACACCTTC; CDR3 protein: CASSGGQGLNYGYTF